This TCR beta chain originates from a study of molecular identifiers for immune sequencing clone quantification. Findings of the study overall: Highly expanded clone sizes could end up underestimated if a barcode were shared by identical TCR molecules. For effector cells, clones above 20 RNA copies held over 98% of molecules; for naive cells, under 1%.

Isolation of naive CD8 T cells was achieved by sorting on a CD8+CD4-CCR7+CD45RA+ phenotype. Points on this clonotype: Its antigen is still unknown.

It was with previously described methods and listed TCR primers that bulk TCR libraries were made. TCRdb re-called the PCR reads through MiXCR, storing one row per CDR3 protein. The sample records under 600,000 distinct CDR3 sequences, 20% to 25% being singletons. This sequence was found in a human donor in good health. Some libraries in this study had Jurkat cell RNA spiked in. Sequenced: naive CD8+ T cells from blood, with Jurkat cell RNA spiked in. Subset given: FACS-sorted CD8+CD4-CCR7+CD45RA+ naive T cells.

CDR3 in DNA: TGTGCCAGTAGCAAATTCTCCGGGGCCCATCAGCCCCAGCATTTT. Protein sequence: CASSKFSGAHQPQHF. The chain employs TRBV19 and TRBJ1-5; tentatively, D is TRBD1 (5 bases). Trimming left V 6 bases short and J 5 bases short, with 17 bases between. CDR3 length equals 15 residues. CDR1 is LNHDA, CDR2 SQIVND, per germline (reference sequence).